These 32 T cell receptor beta chains originate from one sample sequenced in a study of breast tumors, draining lymph nodes, adjacent tissues. Each CDR3 protein gets one entry after TCRdb re-called the multiplex PCR reads with MiXCR. The sample includes 140,000 or so distinct CDR3 sequences, over 25% of them seen just once. Samples came from axillary lymph nodes draining the breast cancer. The sequencing sample was made of axillary lymph node tissue. All receptors derive from a female donor with breast cancer. Some clones in this sample may be carry-over from other donors' samples.

This clonotype was observed at least ten times. A much bigger clone sits one base away, suggesting this may be a read error. The V call is TRBV20-1, the J call TRBJ1-2; D gene uncertain. The CDR3 consists of 16 residues. V dropped 6 bases and J dropped 0 bases, with 20 bases sitting between them. The V gene's germline CDR1 is DFQATT and CDR2 SNEGSKA (reference sequence). The CDR3 is CSALSTGPSSNYGYTF. In DNA, the CDR3 is TGCAGTGCCCTAAGCACCGGTCCCTCCTCTAACTATGGCTACACCTTC.

This clonotype occurred many times. The chain couples TRBV12-3 or TRBV12-4 to TRBJ2-1; TRBD2 matches at 12 bases. The CDR3 contains 14 residues. Trimming took 6 bases from V and 7 from J; bases not matched to a gene: 4. The CDR3: CASSQGLAGNEQFF. CDR3 coding DNA: TGTGCCAGCAGCCAAGGACTAGCGGGGAATGAGCAGTTCTTC.

About this clonotype itself: Given a much more abundant clone one base away, this may be a read error. V gene TRBV6-1 combines with J gene TRBJ1-5; TRBD1 might be the D (6 bases). Germline V CDR1 and CDR2: MNHNS, SASEGT. The CDR3 has 13 residues. The V end lost 5 bases, the J end lost 6 bases, and 11 bases lay between the germline ends. The CDR3 DNA reads TGTGCCAGCAGTCAAGGGGGGCCTCAGCCCCAGCATTTT. Its protein is CASSQGGPQPQHF.

This clonotype was counted only a few times. A much larger clonotype is one base distant, so this may be a read error. The chain joins TRBV6-5 to TRBJ2-3; TRBD2 agrees at 8 bases. In germline, CDR1 is MNHEY, CDR2 SVGAGI. The junction had 6 bases not matched to a gene; V was cut back by 7 bases and J by 0 bases. The CDR3 totals 15 residues. Here the CDR3 DNA reads TGTGCCAGCACACTTAGCGGGGAAAGCACAGATACGCAGTATTTT. Its protein product is CASTLSGESTDTQYF.

The chain joins TRBV12-3 or TRBV12-4 to TRBJ2-7, with 7 bases identical to TRBD2. Germline trimming cut 3 bases from V and 3 bases from J; bases unmatched to any gene: 2. This CDR3 has 13 residues. The CDR3 sequence is CASSLWGGYEQYF. The CDR3 DNA reads TGTGCCAGCAGTTTGTGGGGGGGCTACGAGCAGTACTTC.

This clonotype was counted ten times or more. This chain links TRBV19 with TRBJ1-2, with no clear D. The CDR3 loop spans 13 amino acids. Germline values: CDR1 LNHDA, CDR2 SQIVND (reference sequence). Trimming stripped 6 bases from V and 0 bases from J, with 8 bases between. In nucleotides, the CDR3 is TGTGCCAGTAGGAAGATTCCTAACTATGGCTACACCTTC. Amino acids: CASRKIPNYGYTF.

This clonotype was detected ten times or more. The chain recombines TRBV7-2 with TRBJ2-7, with 7 nucleotides matching TRBD2. Trimming at V came to 3 bases and at J to 2 bases, leaving 13 bases not matched to a gene. The length of the CDR3 is 17 residues. Germline V gene lookup returns CDR1 SGHTA and CDR2 FQGNSA. The CDR3 coding sequence is TGTGCCAGCAGCTTGCCAGCCTCTAGCGGAAGAACCTACGAGCAGTACTTC. It translates to CASSLPASSGRTYEQYF.

This clonotype showed up many times. The chain is built from TRBV4-2 and TRBJ1-2; no definite D call. The CDR3 contains 13 residues. V was pared by 4 bases and J by 0 bases, with 6 bases between. Per germline, CDR1 LGHNA and CDR2 YNFKEQ. For the CDR3, the DNA is TGTGCCAGCAGCCGGGCCGCTAACTATGGCTACACCTTC. This codes for CASSRAANYGYTF.

This clonotype was detected ten times or more. The chain recombines TRBV5-1 with TRBJ2-1, with D possibly being TRBD1 or TRBD2 (5 bases each). V dropped 1 base and J dropped 7 bases, with 9 bases sitting between them. Germline V CDR1 and CDR2: SGHRS, YFSETQ. This CDR3 comprises 13 residues. The CDR3 nucleotides read TGCGCCAGCAGCTTGCCCGGGACGAATGAGCAGTTCTTC. Residues: CASSLPGTNEQFF.

This clonotype was seen ten or more times. The chain joins TRBV11-2 to TRBJ2-5; the match to TRBD2 covers 8 bases. CDR1 SGHAT and CDR2 FQNNGV come from the germline V gene. There are 18 residues in the CDR3. J gave up 5 bases and V 0 bases, and 14 bases lay outside the gene matches. The CDR3 loop reads CASSLDPGLALRVETQYF. DNA of the CDR3: TGTGCCAGCAGCTTAGATCCAGGACTAGCTCTTAGGGTGGAGACCCAGTACTTC.

The chain has TRBV7-2 and TRBJ2-3, with TRBD2 identical over 7 bases. This CDR3 has 15 residues. Germline lookup yields CDR1 SGHTA and CDR2 FQGNSA. J gave up 0 bases and V 5 bases, and 5 bases lay outside the gene matches. The CDR3 is CASSPGGRSTDTQYF. Written as DNA, the CDR3 is TGTGCCAGCAGCCCCGGCGGGAGAAGCACAGATACGCAGTATTTT.

The gene calls are TRBV19 and TRBJ2-7; a weak D match, TRBD1 (6 bases). The germline CDR1 and CDR2 sequences are LNHDA and SQIVND (reference sequence). Trimming took off 5 bases at V and 5 bases at J, with 10 bases between the two ends. The CDR3 totals 12 residues. The CDR3 DNA is TGTGCCAGTAGTGCGCGACAGGACGAGCAGTACTTC. This gives the protein CASSARQDEQYF.

At least ten counts were recorded for this clonotype. This clone may be a read error of a much larger clone one base away. A read error is likely, as this CDR3 ends without the conserved phenylalanine or tryptophan. The chain combines TRBV7-6 with TRBJ2-5; 8 bases map to TRBD1. Germline CDR1 reads SGHVS; CDR2 reads FNYEAQ. The junction had 3 bases not matched to a gene; V was cut back by 7 bases and J by 2 bases. The length of the CDR3 is 13 residues. CDR3 bases: TGTGCCAGCAAGGACAGGGAACAAGAGACCCAGTACTCC. Translating gives CASKDREQETQYS.

Points on this clonotype: A much larger clonotype is one base distant, so this may be a read error. The gene calls are TRBV6-5 and TRBJ2-3; D perhaps matches TRBD2 (6 bases). From germline, CDR1 is MNHEY and CDR2 SVGAGI. CDR3 size: 16 residues. The CDR3 loop reads CASSYDPVAGSDAQYF. CDR3 DNA: TGTGCCAGCAGTTACGACCCCGTGGCGGGGTCAGATGCGCAGTATTTT.

As concerns this clonotype: Given a much more abundant clone one base away, this may be a read error. The rearrangement links TRBV5-8 to TRBJ2-2, with D possibly matching TRBD1 (6 bases). V was pared by 3 bases and J by 5 bases, with 14 bases between. This CDR3 is 15 amino acids long. The germline V gene encodes CDR1 SGHTS and CDR2 YDEGEE. CDR3 nucleotide sequence: TGTGCCAGCAGCTACCACAGGGCGCCTACCGGGGAGCTGTTTTTT. This translates into CASSYHRAPTGELFF.

Remarks on this clonotype: A clone one base away is much larger, so this may be a read error. The chain uses TRBV20-1 and TRBJ2-7; possibly TRBD1 for D (7 bases). The ends were cut back, 3 bases at V and 6 bases at J, with 18 bases in the middle. Germline assignment: CDR1 DFQATT and CDR2 SNEGSKA (reference sequence). The CDR3 is 14 residues long. This CDR3 is CSARGAGGNSEQYF. In DNA, the CDR3 is TGCAGTGCTAGGGGGGCAGGGGGGAACTCCGAGCAGTACTTC.

This clonotype has ten or more counts. The rearrangement links TRBV2 to TRBJ1-5; 9 bases map to TRBD1. This CDR3 is 14 amino acids long. Germline assignment: CDR1 SNHLY and CDR2 FYNNEI. Trimming took 4 bases from V and 7 from J; bases not matched to a gene: 5. The CDR3 DNA reads TGTGCCAGCAGTGTACAGGGGGCAGGGCAGCCCCAGCATTTT. Protein sequence: CASSVQGAGQPQHF.

This clonotype was recorded a few times. Possible read error: a much larger clone is one base away. The DNA is omitted, as the CDR3 cannot be located on it reliably, and the CDR3 follows TCRdb's listing. The chain links TRBV9 to TRBJ2-5. The CDR3 sequence runs 15 residues, both termini included. Germline CDR1 is SGDLS and CDR2 is YYNGEE. CDR3 region: CASSVATGIQETPYF.

The rearrangement links TRBV7-2 to TRBJ1-6; TRBD1 aligns across 8 bases. With V trimmed by 3 bases and J by 7 bases, 23 bases remained unmatched. Germline V gives CDR1 SGHTA, CDR2 FQGNSA. CDR3 length: 21 residues. DNA for the CDR3: TGTGCCAGCAGCTTCTTCCTCCGGGACAGGTTCTCCTCTCTACCAAATTCACCCCTCCACTTT. This sequence encodes CASSFFLRDRFSSLPNSPLHF.

Turning to this clonotype: Because it lacks the conserved phenylalanine or tryptophan at the end, this CDR3 is likely a read error. No DNA is shown, since the ends of the CDR3 on it are uncertain; the CDR3 is the one TCRdb lists. The chain is built from TRBV9 and TRBJ2-7; the table's D call of TRBD1 was not tested on the DNA. The CDR3 contains 13 residues when both ends are counted. The germline CDR1 and CDR2 sequences are SGDLS and YYNGEE. The CDR3 sequence is CASSVGQGYEQHS.

This chain links TRBV28 with TRBJ2-7; 7 bases match TRBD1. Trimming removed 2 bases from V and 0 bases from J; junction bases left unmatched: 10. Germline CDR1 MDHEN, CDR2 SYDVKM. This CDR3 is 17 amino acids long. In DNA, the CDR3 is TGTGCCAGCAGTTTAGAGGGGGCTTCCAGGGACTCCTACGAGCAGTACTTC. It codes for CASSLEGASRDSYEQYF. Drawing the rest from reference TRBV28 and TRBJ2-7, the complete variable domain is DVKVTQSSRYLVKRTGEKVFLECVQDMDHENMFWYRQDPGLGLRLIYFSYDVKMKEKGDIPEGYSVSREKKERFSLILESASTNQTSMYLCASSLEGASRDSYEQYFGPGTRLTVT.

The V and J genes are TRBV24-1 and TRBJ1-2, with D perhaps TRBD1 (5 bases). Germline values: CDR1 KGHDR, CDR2 SFDVKD. Trimming took 5 bases from V and 5 from J, leaving 14 bases between them. The CDR3 length is 14 residues. The CDR3 loop reads CATSAADREYGYTF. Written as DNA, the CDR3 is TGTGCCACCAGTGCCGCAGACAGAGAATATGGCTACACCTTC.

There are a few counts of this clonotype. A much more abundant neighbour one base away suggests this may be a read error. This chain connects TRBV5-5 to TRBJ1-5; D is uncertain. The CDR3 sequence is 13 residues long. The germline V gene encodes CDR1 SGHKS and CDR2 YYEKEE (reference sequence). The CDR3 sequence: CASSPDSTQPQHF. CDR3 DNA sequence: TGTGCCAGCAGTCCGGATAGCACTCAGCCCCAGCATTTT.

This clonotype has ten or more counts. The rearrangement uses TRBV11-3 and TRBJ2-3; tentative D call: TRBD1 (5 bases). V lost 3 bases to trimming and J lost 6 bases, with 13 bases between them. CDR1 SGHNT and CDR2 YENEEA come from the germline V gene. This CDR3 spans 14 amino acids. The CDR3 DNA is TGTGCCAGCAGCTTGGGCAGGGTGGCCGATACGCAGTATTTT. The encoded protein is CASSLGRVADTQYF.

This clonotype has at least ten counts. The CDR3 region has the DNA TGTGCCAGCTCGTCAGGCGAACGCTACGAGCAGTACTTC. Protein product: CASSSGERYEQYF. The chain carries TRBV9 and TRBJ2-7; D remains unclear. Germline V CDR1 and CDR2: SGDLS, YYNGEE. There are 13 residues in the CDR3. V lost 7 bases to trimming and J lost 3 bases, with 14 bases between them.

This clonotype appeared many times. The chain uses TRBV6-2 or TRBV6-3 and TRBJ2-5; no definite D call. The germline V and J ends were trimmed by 5 bases and 5 bases, with 12 bases remaining between them. This CDR3 has 13 amino acids. Germline loops: CDR1 MNHEY, CDR2 SVGEGT. CDR3 residues: CASSPGSRETQYF. CDR3 sequence (DNA): TGTGCCAGCAGTCCCGGGTCTCGGGAGACCCAGTACTTC.

This clonotype was counted many times. The CDR3 DNA reads TGCAGTGCGCCGTTTAACTATGGCTACACCTTC. It specifies CSAPFNYGYTF. The rearrangement joins TRBV20-1 to TRBJ1-2; the D is unclear. Trimming took 6 bases from V and 1 from J, leaving 6 bases between them. The CDR3 spans 11 residues. Per germline, CDR1 DFQATT and CDR2 SNEGSKA (reference sequence).

Only one count was recorded for this clonotype. The genes are TRBV12-3 or TRBV12-4 and TRBJ2-3, with D possibly matching TRBD2 (5 bases). The V and J ends lost 8 bases and 11 bases respectively, with 29 bases between them. This CDR3 region has 16 residues. CDR3 protein: CASATDLAYYYNEQYF. The CDR3 DNA follows: TGTGCCAGCGCCACCGACCTAGCCTACTACTACAATGAGCAGTATTTT.

V usage is TRBV20-1 and J usage is TRBJ2-7; D not certain. Germline-derived CDR1 and CDR2 are DFQATT and SNEGSKA (reference sequence). The ends were cut back, 0 bases at V and 3 bases at J, with 3 bases in the middle. CDR3 length: 11 amino acids. CDR3 protein: CSAREDYEQYF. The CDR3 nucleotides are TGCAGTGCTAGAGAAGACTACGAGCAGTACTTC.

This rearrangement joins TRBV4-2 to TRBJ1-5; D gene unclear. Trimming took 1 base from V and 3 from J, leaving 10 bases between them. This CDR3 region has 15 residues. Germline V gene data show CDR1 as LGHNA and CDR2 as YNFKEQ. The CDR3 nucleotides are TGTGCCAGCAGCCAAGTGGGTAGACTCAATCAGCCCCAGCATTTT. It yields the protein CASSQVGRLNQPQHF.

Only a few counts were recorded for this clonotype. The chain employs TRBV3-1 and TRBJ1-1, with 7 bases matching TRBD1. The CDR3 is 15 amino acids. V gave up 3 bases and J gave up 2 bases; unmatched junction bases: 6. The germline CDR1 and CDR2 sequences are LGHDT and YNNKEL (reference sequence). This CDR3 is CASSHSGTDNTEAFF. CDR3 nucleotides: TGTGCCAGCAGCCACAGCGGGACAGACAACACTGAAGCTTTCTTT.

This clonotype was found many times. The chain combines TRBV25-1 with TRBJ1-6; D perhaps matches TRBD1 (6 bases). This CDR3 is 16 amino acids long. CDR1 and CDR2 from the germline V gene are MGHDK and SYGVNS. V was trimmed by 6 bases and J by 3 bases, leaving 15 bases between them. CDR3 amino acids: CASSGTTGSYNSPLHF. CDR3 DNA: TGTGCCAGCAGCGGAACAACAGGGAGCTATAATTCACCCCTCCACTTT. The variable domain in full, with the rest retrieved from reference TRBV25-1 and TRBJ1-6, is EADIYQTPRYLVIGTGKKITLECSQTMGHDKMYWYQQDPGMELHLIHYSYGVNSTEKGDLSSESTVSRIRTEHFPLTLESARPSHTSQYLCASSGTTGSYNSPLHFGNGTRLTVT.